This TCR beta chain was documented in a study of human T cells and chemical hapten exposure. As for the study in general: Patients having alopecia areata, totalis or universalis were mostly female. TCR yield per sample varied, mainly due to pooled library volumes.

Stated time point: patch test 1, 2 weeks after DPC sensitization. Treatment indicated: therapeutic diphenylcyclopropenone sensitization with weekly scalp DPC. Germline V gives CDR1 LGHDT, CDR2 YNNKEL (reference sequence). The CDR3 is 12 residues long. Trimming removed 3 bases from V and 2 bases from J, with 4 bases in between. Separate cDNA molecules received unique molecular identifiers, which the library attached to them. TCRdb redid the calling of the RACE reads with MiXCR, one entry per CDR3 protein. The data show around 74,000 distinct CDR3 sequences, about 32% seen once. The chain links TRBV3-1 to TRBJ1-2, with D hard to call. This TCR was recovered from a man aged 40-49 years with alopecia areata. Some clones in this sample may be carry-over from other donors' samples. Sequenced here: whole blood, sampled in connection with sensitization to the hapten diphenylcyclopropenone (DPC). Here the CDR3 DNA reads TGTGCCAGCAGCCAGAAAAACTATGGCTACACCTTC. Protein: CASSQKNYGYTF.